The entry below describes one T cell receptor beta chain. Its antigen has not been determined. The sample holds no much larger clone one base away, and base qualities are not on file. Using the deep immunoSEQ assay, multiplex PCR amplified TCR CDR3 regions from genomic DNA. Genomic DNA extracted from each cell subset was distributed evenly over all wells of several immunoSEQ 96-well plates, and each plate served as one replicate. For sorted subsets, roughly 200 ng of genomic DNA, equivalent to around 31,000 T cell genomes, went into each replicate PCR. The purified libraries were quantified using a Qubit 3.0 fluorometer, sized with a Bioanalyzer 2100, and then quantified again using the KAPA Library Quantification kit. Every immunoSEQ 96-well plate was sequenced on a separate single-read 150-cycle Illumina NextSeq 550 flow cell. As for how the authors treated the data: Because the immunoSEQ output held only junctional sequences and lacked quality scores, the filtering could not match the filtering applied to full-length reads. To assign V/J genes and CDR3, sequences were annotated against IMGT germline references using PyIR, a Python wrapper for IgBLAST v1.9. Reads were removed for weak V/J assignments (E-value above 1e-6), missing CDR3, stop codons, out-of-frame junctions, or ambiguous translated residues. V3J clonotypes were defined as sequences sharing an identical inferred V gene, J gene, and CDR3 amino acid sequence. To compute the percentage overlap between repertoires, the number of shared unique clonotypes was divided by the size of the smaller repertoire. RTK rarefaction, the Chao1 estimator, and Recon v2.1 estimates of unobserved clonotypes were used to assess repertoire richness. Generation probabilities for all TCRbeta clonotypes obtained by the gDNA method from a few donors were computed using OLGA. TCRdb provides this immuneACCESS table in a form limited to in-frame rearrangements. Some clones are lacking; in checked studies, under half of them reflect an unresolved V gene, and why the rest are absent is not known. D and trimming were read from the DNA, whereas the V and J calls and clone size are those reported in that table. The sample records roughly 500,000 clones, 90% to 96% of which are singletons. The ten largest account for under 0.06% of the sample.

The entry originates in a study of shared clonotypes between healthy human individuals (dated by TCRdb to about 2020). Broadly, across the study: A couple of women and a few men aged 18 to 49 years were included in the cohort. To increase sequencing depth and limit assay-specific biases, TCR repertoire library preparation and sequencing were carried out by different laboratories using diverse techniques. Each donor's leukapheresis produced roughly between roughly 0.85 and 9 billion PBMCs. Per donor, three plates each were used for CD4 naive and CD4 memory, two for CD8 naive, and one for CD8 memory. To estimate repertoire size and how much clonotypes are shared between individuals, the study performed deep sequencing of blood TCR repertoires from a few healthy adults.

Study-level results and caveats: Incomplete sequencing was indicated by rarefaction of sorted-subset datasets, despite the large sequencing depth. Compared with non-shared clonotypes, clonotypes shared by all four sorted-subset donors had higher generation probabilities. Estimated clonotype richness was generally larger for naive than for memory subsets. Because the study included only a small number of donors, the genetic and exposure-history diversity represented was limited. Pairwise subsampling led to the expectation that sequencing depth would affect the degree of clonotype sharing among donors. Only blood was sampled, and tissue TCR repertoires likely differ from those in blood. Across four donors, 4.5% to 6.5% of naive CD4, roughly 3.5% of naive CD8, about 2.3% of memory CD4, and roughly 0.41% of memory CD8 clonotypes were shared.

The donors were healthy, HIV-negative adults with no recently reported acute infections or vaccinations. Only Caucasian adults living in Nashville, Tennessee, USA were represented among the donors. CD4+ T cells were enriched through magnetic negative selection, after which naive cells were positively selected on CD45RA and the remaining negative fraction served as the memory subset. Blood was obtained by leukapheresis, after which PBMCs were separated by Ficoll-Histopaque density gradient centrifugation and cryopreserved in liquid nitrogen vapor phase. Analytical flow cytometry was used to check the purity and quantity of each magnetically sorted T cell population. Each sorted fraction had its genomic DNA isolated and then quantified by UV absorbance on a Nanodrop 2000c. At the junction V is shortened by 6 bases and J by 4 bases, with 13 bases in between. Via the germline V gene (reference sequence), CDR1 is SGHNT and CDR2 YYREEE. CDR3 length: 13 amino acids, cysteine to phenylalanine. The sequence is cut down to CDR3 DNA, 39 bases in frame from base 1.

This receptor was obtained from a woman aged 25 to 45 in good health. Sequencing was done on a sample of naive CD4+ T cells sorted from blood. Reading the label with the study, this specimen's cell subset or site is: CD45RA+ positively selected. The chain couples TRBV5-4 to TRBJ1-2; TRBD1 is possibly the D segment (5 matching bases). This receptor has the CDR3 CASNLPGGYGYTF. The sequenced DNA is TGTGCCAGCAACCTACCCGGGGGCTATGGCTACACCTTC.